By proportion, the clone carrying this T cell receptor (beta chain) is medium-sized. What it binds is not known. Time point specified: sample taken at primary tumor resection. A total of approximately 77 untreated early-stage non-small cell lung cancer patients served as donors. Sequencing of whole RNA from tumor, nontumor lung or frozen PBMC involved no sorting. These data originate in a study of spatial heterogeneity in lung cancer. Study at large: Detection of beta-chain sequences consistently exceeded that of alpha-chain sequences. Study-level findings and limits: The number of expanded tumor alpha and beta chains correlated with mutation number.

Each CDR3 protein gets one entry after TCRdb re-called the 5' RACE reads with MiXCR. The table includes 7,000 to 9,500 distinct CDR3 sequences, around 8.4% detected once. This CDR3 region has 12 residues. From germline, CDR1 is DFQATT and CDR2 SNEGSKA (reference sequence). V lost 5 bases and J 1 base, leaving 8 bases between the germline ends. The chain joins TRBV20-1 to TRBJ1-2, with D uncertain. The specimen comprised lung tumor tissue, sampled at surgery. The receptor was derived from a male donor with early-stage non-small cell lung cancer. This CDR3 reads CSASLFNYGYTF. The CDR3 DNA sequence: TGCAGTGCTTCCCTTTTTAACTATGGCTACACCTTC.